Listed here are 6 T cell receptor beta chains from one sample, sequenced in a study of CD8 T cells in ankylosing spondylitis. TCRdb called the 5' RACE reads again in MiXCR, with one record for every CDR3 protein. This table holds some 840,000 distinct CDR3 sequences, approximately 10% found once. Findings and caveats of the study: What seemed typical of ankylosing spondylitis blood was a TCR beta motif built from several highly homologous variants.

The antigens of these receptors remain unknown. Sample: blood, either unsorted or a sorted T cell fraction (not recorded which). Receptors originate from a male donor with ankylosing spondylitis.

This clonotype has a count of ten or more. The chain uses TRBV7-2 and TRBJ2-6; no firm D call. Trimming pared 1 base from V and 1 base from J, leaving 5 bases between. The germline CDR1 and CDR2 sequences are SGHTA and FQGNSA. This CDR3 region has 15 residues. The CDR3 DNA is TGTGCCAGCAGCTTAGTCGTTTCTGGGGCCAACGTCCTGACTTTC. Translation: CASSLVVSGANVLTF.

The sample holds a few counts of this clonotype. The chain employs TRBV20-1 and TRBJ2-5, with 10 bases aligning to TRBD2. Unmatched junction bases numbered 4, after V lost 2 bases and J lost 1 base. This CDR3 is 15 amino acids long. Germline V gene sequence: CDR1 DFQATT, CDR2 SNEGSKA (reference sequence). The DNA for the CDR3 is TGCAGTGCTAGACTAGCGGGAGTTGGCCAAGAGACCCAGTACTTC. Protein sequence: CSARLAGVGQETQYF.

This chain connects TRBV7-2 to TRBJ2-3; D remains ambiguous. The CDR3 has 15 amino acids. Germline loops: CDR1 SGHTA, CDR2 FQGNSA. Trimming stripped 5 bases from V and 0 bases from J, with 12 bases between. The CDR3 region has the DNA TGTGCCAGCAGCGCAGCCGCGGTCAGCACAGATACGCAGTATTTT. Protein sequence: CASSAAAVSTDTQYF. Combining the CDR3 with reference TRBV7-2 and TRBJ2-3 gives the whole variable domain GAGVSQSPSNKVTEKGKDVELRCDPISGHTALYWYRQSLGQGLEFLIYFQGNSAPDKSGLPSDRFSAERTGGSVSTLTIQRTQQEDSAVYLCASSAAAVSTDTQYFGPGTRLTVL.

This clonotype was detected a few times. V usage is TRBV10-3 and J usage is TRBJ2-3; D not resolved. V lost 9 bases and J 6 bases, leaving 13 bases between the germline ends. Germline CDR1 ENHRY, CDR2 SYGVKD. The CDR3 consists of 12 residues. The CDR3 DNA reads as TGTGCCATTAACAACGGGCGGGATACGCAGTATTTT. Protein sequence: CAINNGRDTQYF.

This clonotype was detected ten times or more. This CDR3 is CATSDLPRGHYNEQFF. CDR3 coding DNA: TGTGCCACCAGTGATTTACCTCGGGGACACTACAATGAGCAGTTCTTC. The chain has TRBV24-1 and TRBJ2-1; TRBD1 might be the D (6 bases). The CDR3 covers 16 residues. The germline gives CDR1 KGHDR, CDR2 SFDVKD. V lost 1 base and J 3 bases, leaving 12 bases between the germline ends.

This clonotype was detected only a few times. The chain combines TRBV7-6 with TRBJ1-1; D is possibly TRBD1 (5 bases). Germline CDR1 reads SGHVS; CDR2 reads FNYEAQ. This CDR3 has 16 residues. The V end lost 0 bases, the J end lost 1 base, and 12 bases lay between the germline ends. The CDR3 DNA reads TGTGCCAGCAGCTTAGCGCCTGGACACACGAACACTGAAGCTTTCTTT. The encoded protein is CASSLAPGHTNTEAFF.